These 4 T cell receptor beta chains originate from one sample sequenced in a study of blood T cell repertoires in COVID-19. Clones were read by immunoSEQ multiplex PCR, and TCRdb kept only the in-frame ones, dropping some. The sample has fewer than 200,000 clones; 70% to 90% are singletons. The material sequenced was peripheral blood. The receptors were sampled from a man aged 35 to 55 with active or convalescent COVID-19.

The chain is built from TRBV11-3 and TRBJ2-3; 7 bases map to TRBD1. The CDR3 is 16 amino acids. Germline V gene data show CDR1 as SGHNT and CDR2 as YENEEA. Trimming at V came to 5 bases and at J to 0 bases, leaving 8 bases not matched to a gene. CDR3 DNA: TGTGCCAGCAGCATGGGACAGACATCTAGCACAGATACGCAGTATTTT. Its translation is CASSMGQTSSTDTQYF.

J is TRBJ2-7 and V is TRBV2; unclear D gene. CDR1 is SNHLY, CDR2 FYNNEI, per germline. CDR3 length equals 15 residues. Trimming left V 4 bases short and J 2 bases short, with 15 bases between. The CDR3 loop reads CASSALGFGAYEQYF. The CDR3 region has the DNA TGTGCCAGCAGTGCCCTCGGTTTTGGTGCCTACGAGCAGTACTTC.

The chain carries TRBV12-5 and TRBJ1-5; the D is unclear. This CDR3 contains 12 residues. Trimming took off 1 base at V and 6 bases at J, with 4 bases between the two ends. Germline V CDR1 and CDR2: LGHNT, FRNRAP. CDR3 sequence: CASGLGAQPQHF. In DNA, the CDR3 is TGTGCTAGTGGTTTGGGAGCTCAGCCCCAGCATTTT.

The CDR3 DNA sequence: TGTGCCAGCAGTTCGCCACACAGGGAGAACACCGGGGAGCTGTTTTTT. Amino acid sequence: CASSSPHRENTGELFF. The V call is TRBV6-2 or TRBV6-3, the J call TRBJ2-2, with a weak D call TRBD1 (6 bases). This CDR3 contains 16 residues. The germline V and J ends were trimmed by 4 bases and 1 base, with 13 bases remaining between them. The germline CDR1 and CDR2 sequences are MNHEY and SVGEGT.